A selection of T cell receptor beta chains follows, all from one sample in a study of T cell changes during pregnancy in multiple sclerosis. The table came from immunoSEQ multiplex PCR; TCRdb's copy has only in-frame clones and leaves some out. The sample consists of roughly 60,000 clones, just under 90% of them appearing once. The input for sequencing was CD4+ T cells from peripheral blood mononuclear cells, taken in the first trimester of pregnancy. The receptors originated from a female donor with multiple sclerosis, enrolled in a pregnancy study. The CDR3 runs from the conserved cysteine through the conserved F or W. The order of the fields is D gene, J gene, clone size, V gene, CDR3 protein, CDR3 DNA. D genes are given only for firm matches. Clone size is not always given. Where it is, it says once, few, many or a class for expanded clones.

d_call: -
j_call: TRBJ2-5
clone_size: once
v_call: TRBV10-2
cdr3_aa: CASRIQDQETQYF
cdr3_nt: TGCGCCAGCAGGATTCAGGACCAAGAGACCCAGTACTTC

d_call: -
j_call: TRBJ2-1
clone_size: -
v_call: TRBV5-1
cdr3_aa: CARMKHSYNEQFF
cdr3_nt: TGCGCCAGAATGAAACACTCCTACAATGAGCAGTTCTTC

d_call: TRBD2
j_call: TRBJ2-1
clone_size: -
v_call: TRBV25-1
cdr3_aa: CASSGQPGTSEYNEQFF
cdr3_nt: TGTGCCAGCAGTGGCCAGCCTGGGACTAGCGAGTACAATGAGCAGTTCTTC

d_call: TRBD1
j_call: TRBJ2-4
clone_size: -
v_call: TRBV2
cdr3_aa: CASKGAPKNIQYF
cdr3_nt: TGTGCCAGCAAGGGGGCGCCCAAAAACATTCAGTACTTC

d_call: -
j_call: TRBJ1-2
clone_size: -
v_call: TRBV6-1
cdr3_aa: CASSEGAVAYGYTF
cdr3_nt: TGTGCCAGCAGTGAAGGGGCAGTGGCCTATGGCTACACCTTC

d_call: TRBD2
j_call: TRBJ2-7
clone_size: -
v_call: TRBV28
cdr3_aa: CASSPRGLAVNYEQYF
cdr3_nt: TGTGCCAGCAGTCCGCGGGGACTAGCGGTAAACTACGAGCAGTACTTC

d_call: -
j_call: TRBJ1-2
clone_size: few
v_call: TRBV6-5
cdr3_aa: CASVHGDYGYTF
cdr3_nt: TGTGCCAGCGTCCACGGTGATTATGGCTACACCTTC

d_call: TRBD2
j_call: TRBJ2-2
clone_size: -
v_call: TRBV9
cdr3_aa: CASSPRGRGDTGELFF
cdr3_nt: TGTGCCAGCAGCCCACGGGGGAGGGGAGATACCGGGGAGCTGTTTTTT

d_call: TRBD1
j_call: TRBJ2-1
clone_size: -
v_call: TRBV10-3
cdr3_aa: CAISDGQGPEFF
cdr3_nt: TGTGCCATCAGTGACGGACAGGGGCCGGAGTTCTTC

d_call: -
j_call: TRBJ2-5
clone_size: -
v_call: TRBV27
cdr3_aa: CASSFSPRAQETQYF
cdr3_nt: TGTGCCAGCAGTTTCTCCCCGCGGGCACAAGAGACCCAGTACTTC

d_call: -
j_call: TRBJ1-1
clone_size: -
v_call: TRBV30
cdr3_aa: CACSPYTEAFF
cdr3_nt: TGTGCCTGCAGTCCGTACACTGAAGCTTTCTTT

d_call: TRBD1
j_call: TRBJ1-6
clone_size: -
v_call: TRBV7-9
cdr3_aa: CASSHLTGGNSPLHF
cdr3_nt: TGTGCCAGCAGCCACCTGACAGGGGGAAATTCACCCCTCCACTTT

d_call: TRBD2
j_call: TRBJ2-1
clone_size: -
v_call: TRBV27
cdr3_aa: CASRISGGNEQFF
cdr3_nt: TGTGCCAGCAGAATTAGCGGGGGCAATGAGCAGTTCTTC

d_call: -
j_call: TRBJ2-6
clone_size: -
v_call: TRBV5-6
cdr3_aa: CASSLNWGVGANVLTF
cdr3_nt: TGTGCCAGCAGCTTAAATTGGGGGGTTGGGGCCAACGTCCTGACTTTC

d_call: -
j_call: TRBJ1-5
clone_size: -
v_call: TRBV7-9
cdr3_aa: CASSFWAGNSNQPQHF
cdr3_nt: TGTGCCAGCAGCTTTTGGGCAGGGAATAGCAATCAGCCCCAGCATTTT

d_call: TRBD2
j_call: TRBJ2-2
clone_size: once
v_call: TRBV6-6
cdr3_aa: CASSLPSGTGELFF
cdr3_nt: TGTGCCAGCAGTCTCCCTAGCGGGACCGGGGAGCTGTTTTTT

d_call: TRBD2
j_call: TRBJ2-1
clone_size: -
v_call: TRBV9
cdr3_aa: CASSRSGAGGVNEQFF
cdr3_nt: TGTGCCAGCAGTCGTAGTGGTGCGGGAGGGGTCAATGAGCAGTTCTTC

d_call: TRBD2
j_call: TRBJ2-3
clone_size: once
v_call: TRBV9
cdr3_aa: CASSVVSTSGRTDTQYF
cdr3_nt: TGTGCCAGCAGCGTCGTTTCGACTAGCGGGAGGACAGATACGCAGTATTTT

d_call: -
j_call: TRBJ2-3
clone_size: -
v_call: TRBV5-8
cdr3_aa: CASSLGGRSVRTDTQYF
cdr3_nt: TGTGCCAGCAGCTTAGGGGGAAGGAGCGTACGCACAGATACGCAGTATTTT

d_call: -
j_call: TRBJ2-2
clone_size: -
v_call: TRBV5-6
cdr3_aa: CASSLGQVITGELFF
cdr3_nt: TGTGCCAGCAGCTTGGGACAGGTTATTACCGGGGAGCTGTTTTTT

d_call: TRBD2
j_call: TRBJ2-1
clone_size: -
v_call: TRBV5-6
cdr3_aa: CASSRTLAGVDNEQFF
cdr3_nt: TGTGCCAGCAGCCGGACTCTAGCGGGGGTCGACAATGAGCAGTTCTTC

d_call: TRBD2
j_call: TRBJ2-1
clone_size: few
v_call: TRBV7-9
cdr3_aa: CASSFGTSDNEQFF
cdr3_nt: TGTGCCAGCAGCTTCGGGACTAGCGACAATGAGCAGTTCTTC

d_call: TRBD1
j_call: TRBJ1-4
clone_size: -
v_call: TRBV18
cdr3_aa: CASSRGTGPEKLFF
cdr3_nt: TGTGCCAGCTCCCGTGGGACAGGCCCCGAAAAACTGTTTTTT

d_call: TRBD2
j_call: TRBJ2-3
clone_size: -
v_call: TRBV28
cdr3_aa: CASSSSGSTDTQYF
cdr3_nt: TGTGCCAGCAGTTCTAGCGGCAGCACAGATACGCAGTATTTT

d_call: -
j_call: TRBJ1-5
clone_size: few
v_call: TRBV7-3
cdr3_aa: CASSLQGKQPQHF
cdr3_nt: TGTGCCAGCAGCTTACAGGGAAAACAGCCCCAGCATTTT

d_call: TRBD2
j_call: TRBJ2-3
clone_size: -
v_call: TRBV27
cdr3_aa: CARTTPTSGDPNGADTQYF
cdr3_nt: TGTGCCAGAACCACCCCGACTAGCGGGGACCCAAATGGGGCAGATACGCAGTATTTT

d_call: TRBD2
j_call: TRBJ2-1
clone_size: -
v_call: TRBV28
cdr3_aa: CASSWDQGAGGPYEQFF
cdr3_nt: TGTGCCAGCAGTTGGGACCAGGGCGCGGGAGGGCCCTATGAGCAGTTCTTC

d_call: -
j_call: TRBJ1-5
clone_size: -
v_call: TRBV7-2
cdr3_aa: CASSRDRQPQHF
cdr3_nt: TGTGCCAGCAGCCGCGACAGGCAGCCCCAGCATTTT

d_call: -
j_call: TRBJ2-1
clone_size: -
v_call: TRBV5-6
cdr3_aa: CASSPRPNEQFF
cdr3_nt: TGTGCCAGCAGTCCTAGGCCCAATGAGCAGTTCTTC

d_call: -
j_call: TRBJ2-1
clone_size: once
v_call: TRBV28
cdr3_aa: CASSLQGYGEQFF
cdr3_nt: TGTGCCAGCAGTTTACAGGGGTACGGTGAGCAGTTCTTC

d_call: TRBD2
j_call: TRBJ2-7
clone_size: -
v_call: TRBV12-5
cdr3_aa: CASGLRSGGADEQYF
cdr3_nt: TGTGCTAGTGGTTTGAGAAGCGGGGGGGCCGACGAGCAGTACTTC

d_call: -
j_call: TRBJ2-1
clone_size: -
v_call: TRBV6-1
cdr3_aa: CASSAMTTSYNEQFF
cdr3_nt: TGTGCCAGCAGTGCGATGACAACTTCCTACAATGAGCAGTTCTTC

d_call: -
j_call: TRBJ1-4
clone_size: -
v_call: TRBV5-6
cdr3_aa: CASSHATNEKLFF
cdr3_nt: TGTGCCAGCAGTCATGCAACTAATGAAAAACTGTTTTTT

d_call: -
j_call: TRBJ1-4
clone_size: -
v_call: TRBV30
cdr3_aa: CAWSEGGEKLFF
cdr3_nt: TGTGCCTGGAGTGAGGGAGGTGAAAAACTGTTTTTT

d_call: TRBD1
j_call: TRBJ2-7
clone_size: once
v_call: TRBV18
cdr3_aa: CASSVDRGSYEQYF
cdr3_nt: TGTGCCAGCTCAGTGGACAGGGGGTCTTACGAGCAGTACTTC

d_call: -
j_call: TRBJ2-1
clone_size: -
v_call: TRBV14
cdr3_aa: CASRRTDMSYNEQFF
cdr3_nt: TGTGCCAGCAGGCGAACGGACATGTCCTACAATGAGCAGTTCTTC

d_call: TRBD1
j_call: TRBJ1-4
clone_size: -
v_call: TRBV19
cdr3_aa: CASTPGQGRFREKLFF
cdr3_nt: TGTGCCAGTACTCCGGGACAGGGGAGATTTAGGGAAAAACTGTTTTTT

d_call: TRBD1
j_call: TRBJ1-1
clone_size: -
v_call: TRBV5-1
cdr3_aa: CASSVRQGRHTEAFF
cdr3_nt: TGCGCCAGCAGCGTCAGACAGGGAAGGCACACTGAAGCTTTCTTT

d_call: -
j_call: TRBJ1-2
clone_size: -
v_call: TRBV6-5
cdr3_aa: CASSYSAGNYGYTF
cdr3_nt: TGTGCCAGCAGTTACTCAGCAGGGAACTATGGCTACACCTTC

d_call: -
j_call: TRBJ1-1
clone_size: -
v_call: TRBV18
cdr3_aa: CASSPGQLNTEAFF
cdr3_nt: TGTGCCAGCTCGCCTGGACAGCTGAACACTGAAGCTTTCTTT

d_call: -
j_call: TRBJ2-1
clone_size: once
v_call: TRBV27
cdr3_aa: CASSLRGSSYNEQFF
cdr3_nt: TGTGCCAGCAGTTTAAGGGGGAGCTCCTACAATGAGCAGTTCTTC

d_call: TRBD2
j_call: TRBJ2-7
clone_size: once
v_call: TRBV19
cdr3_aa: CASSMSSGSYEQYF
cdr3_nt: TGTGCCAGTAGTATGTCTAGCGGGAGTTACGAGCAGTACTTC

d_call: -
j_call: TRBJ1-3
clone_size: -
v_call: TRBV19
cdr3_aa: CASTQGNGNTIYF
cdr3_nt: TGTGCCAGTACGCAGGGAAACGGAAACACCATATATTTT

d_call: TRBD1
j_call: TRBJ2-7
clone_size: -
v_call: TRBV6-6
cdr3_aa: CASTQRDRGHEQYF
cdr3_nt: TGTGCCAGCACCCAGCGGGACAGGGGCCACGAGCAGTACTTC

d_call: -
j_call: TRBJ1-2
clone_size: -
v_call: TRBV28
cdr3_aa: CASRLDSRGYGYTF
cdr3_nt: TGTGCCAGCAGGCTAGACTCCCGAGGCTATGGCTACACCTTC

d_call: TRBD1
j_call: TRBJ1-5
clone_size: -
v_call: TRBV10-3
cdr3_aa: CAISRDRGSVGSQHF
cdr3_nt: TGTGCCATCAGTAGGGACAGGGGGTCGGTAGGGTCCCAGCATTTT

d_call: TRBD2
j_call: TRBJ2-1
clone_size: -
v_call: TRBV9
cdr3_aa: CASSVRREGSYNEQFF
cdr3_nt: TGTGCCAGCAGCGTTCGACGGGAGGGGTCCTACAATGAGCAGTTCTTC

d_call: TRBD1
j_call: TRBJ1-5
clone_size: -
v_call: TRBV6-1
cdr3_aa: CASSSGTGRNQPQHF
cdr3_nt: TGTGCCAGCTCCTCCGGGACAGGGCGAAATCAGCCCCAGCATTTT

d_call: TRBD2
j_call: TRBJ2-7
clone_size: -
v_call: TRBV19
cdr3_aa: CASSPGFSGNSYEQYF
cdr3_nt: TGTGCCAGTAGTCCCGGGTTTAGCGGGAACTCCTACGAGCAGTACTTC

d_call: -
j_call: TRBJ2-7
clone_size: -
v_call: TRBV29-1
cdr3_aa: CSVARTQSYEQYF
cdr3_nt: TGCAGCGTTGCCCGCACACAATCCTACGAGCAGTACTTC